Sequencing of this TCR beta chain was carried out in a study of blood T cell repertoires in COVID-19. The overall study: The United States, Italy and Spain were the sources of the acute and convalescent COVID-19 samples. Sources were T cells, B-cell-depleted T cells, or PBMCs; the material itself was cDNA or gDNA.

Original processing methods: Scientists estimated how many nucleated cells there were by amplifying reference gene primers. The repertoire was sequenced with immunoSEQ multiplex PCR; TCRdb's copy has only in-frame clones and lacks some. D and trimming come from the DNA, and the V and J calls and clone size come from that table. In the table there are roughly 50,000 clones, over 75% of which are singletons. Trimming cost V 2 bases and J 4 bases, with 11 bases left between them. Germline V lookup: CDR1 MNHNS, CDR2 SASEGT. The CDR3 is 14 residues long. The TCR originated in a middle-aged woman with active COVID-19. Sequencing was done on a sample of peripheral blood. The rearrangement uses TRBV6-1 and TRBJ1-1; D is undetermined. This CDR3 reads CASSEWVGVTEAFF. CDR3 DNA: TGTGCCAGCAGTGAATGGGTCGGGGTCACTGAAGCTTTCTTT.